This TCR beta chain was identified during a study of identifying expanded T cells in peripheral blood. Remarks on this clone: The antigen remains unidentified.

J gave up 5 bases and V 7 bases, and 10 bases lay outside the gene matches. This CDR3 comprises 15 residues. Germline CDR1 is LGHNT and CDR2 is FRNRAP. During the collection period, no donor immune events like infections were recorded. Sequenced by immunoSEQ multiplex PCR; TCRdb stores in-frame clones only, minus some. The repertoire holds roughly 96,000 clones, with over 75% as singletons. Study-wide results and caveats: Approximately two-week clone count variance significantly increased as total template count grew.

V usage is TRBV12-5 and J usage is TRBJ2-2; 7 bases line up with TRBD2. This clonotype was obtained from a person between 18 and 75 years old in good health. The sequencing input was blood. The CDR3 reads CASVAGTTLTGELFF. The CDR3 coding sequence is TGTGCTAGTGTTGCCGGGACTACCCTAACCGGGGAGCTGTTTTTT.